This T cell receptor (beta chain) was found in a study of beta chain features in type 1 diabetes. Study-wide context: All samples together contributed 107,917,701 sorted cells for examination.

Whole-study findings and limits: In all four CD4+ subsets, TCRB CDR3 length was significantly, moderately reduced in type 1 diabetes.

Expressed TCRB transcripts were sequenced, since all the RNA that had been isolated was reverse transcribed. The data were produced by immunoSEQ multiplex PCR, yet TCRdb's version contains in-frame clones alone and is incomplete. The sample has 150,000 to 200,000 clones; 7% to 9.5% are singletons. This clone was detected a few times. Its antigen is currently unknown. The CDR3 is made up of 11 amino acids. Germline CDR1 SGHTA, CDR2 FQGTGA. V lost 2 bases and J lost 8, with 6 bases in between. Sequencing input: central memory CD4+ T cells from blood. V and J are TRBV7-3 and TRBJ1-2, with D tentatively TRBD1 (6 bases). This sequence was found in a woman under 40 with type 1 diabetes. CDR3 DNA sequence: TGTGCCAGCAGCTTAGGGGGCGGCTACACCTTC. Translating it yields CASSLGGGYTF.